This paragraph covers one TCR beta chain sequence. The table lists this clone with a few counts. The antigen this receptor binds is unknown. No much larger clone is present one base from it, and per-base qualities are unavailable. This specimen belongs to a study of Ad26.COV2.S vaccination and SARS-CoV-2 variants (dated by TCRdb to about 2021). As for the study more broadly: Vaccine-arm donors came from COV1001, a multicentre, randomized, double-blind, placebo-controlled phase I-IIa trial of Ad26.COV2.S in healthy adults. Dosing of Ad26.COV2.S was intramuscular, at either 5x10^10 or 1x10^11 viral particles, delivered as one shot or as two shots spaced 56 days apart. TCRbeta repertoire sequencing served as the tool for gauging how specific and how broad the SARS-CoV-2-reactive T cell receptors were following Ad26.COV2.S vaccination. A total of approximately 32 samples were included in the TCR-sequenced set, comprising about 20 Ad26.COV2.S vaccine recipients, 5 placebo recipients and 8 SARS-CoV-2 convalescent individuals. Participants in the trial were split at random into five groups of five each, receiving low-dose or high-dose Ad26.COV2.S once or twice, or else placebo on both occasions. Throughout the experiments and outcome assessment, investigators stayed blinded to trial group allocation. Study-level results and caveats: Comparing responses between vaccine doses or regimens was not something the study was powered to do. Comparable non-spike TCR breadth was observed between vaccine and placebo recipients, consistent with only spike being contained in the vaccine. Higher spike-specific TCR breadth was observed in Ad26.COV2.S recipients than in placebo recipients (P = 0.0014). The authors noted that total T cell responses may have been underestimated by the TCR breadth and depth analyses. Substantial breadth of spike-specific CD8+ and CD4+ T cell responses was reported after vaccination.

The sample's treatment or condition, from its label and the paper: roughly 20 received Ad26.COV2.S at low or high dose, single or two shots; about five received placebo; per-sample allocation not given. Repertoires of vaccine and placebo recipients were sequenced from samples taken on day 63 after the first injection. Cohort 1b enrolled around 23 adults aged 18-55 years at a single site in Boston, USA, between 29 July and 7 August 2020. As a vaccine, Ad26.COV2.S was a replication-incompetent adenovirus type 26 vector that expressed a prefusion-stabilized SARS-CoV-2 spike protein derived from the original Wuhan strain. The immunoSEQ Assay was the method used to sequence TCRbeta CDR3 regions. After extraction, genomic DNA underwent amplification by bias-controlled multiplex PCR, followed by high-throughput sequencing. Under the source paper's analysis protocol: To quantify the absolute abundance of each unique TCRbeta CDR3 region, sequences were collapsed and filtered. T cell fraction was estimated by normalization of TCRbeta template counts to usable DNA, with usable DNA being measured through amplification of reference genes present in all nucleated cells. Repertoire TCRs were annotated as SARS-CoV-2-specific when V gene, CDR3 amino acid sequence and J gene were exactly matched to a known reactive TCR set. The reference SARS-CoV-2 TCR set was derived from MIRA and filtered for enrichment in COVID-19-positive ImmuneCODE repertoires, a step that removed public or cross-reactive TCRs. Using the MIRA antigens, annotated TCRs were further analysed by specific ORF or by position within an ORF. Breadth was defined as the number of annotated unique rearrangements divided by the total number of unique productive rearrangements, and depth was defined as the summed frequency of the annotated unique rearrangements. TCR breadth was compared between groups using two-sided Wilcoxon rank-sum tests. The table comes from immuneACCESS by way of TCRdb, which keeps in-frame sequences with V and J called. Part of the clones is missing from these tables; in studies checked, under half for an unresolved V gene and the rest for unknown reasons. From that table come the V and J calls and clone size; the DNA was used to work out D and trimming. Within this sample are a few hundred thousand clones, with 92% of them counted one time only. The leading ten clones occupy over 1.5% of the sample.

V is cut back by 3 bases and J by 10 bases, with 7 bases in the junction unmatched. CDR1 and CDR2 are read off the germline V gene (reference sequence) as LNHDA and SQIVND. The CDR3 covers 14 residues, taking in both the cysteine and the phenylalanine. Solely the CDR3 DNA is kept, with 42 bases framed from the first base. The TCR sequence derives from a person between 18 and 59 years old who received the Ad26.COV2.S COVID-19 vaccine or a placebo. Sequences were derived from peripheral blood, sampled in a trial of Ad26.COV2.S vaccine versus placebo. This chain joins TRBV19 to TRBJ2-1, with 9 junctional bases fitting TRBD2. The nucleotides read TGTGCCAGTAGTATCTCTAGCGGGGCTCGGGAGCAGTTCTTC. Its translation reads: CASSISSGAREQFF. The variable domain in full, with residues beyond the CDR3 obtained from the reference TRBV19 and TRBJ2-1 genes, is DGGITQSPKYLFRKEGQNVTLSCEQNLNHDAMYWYRQDPGQGLRLIYYSQIVNDFQKGDIAEGYSVSREKKESFPLTVTSAQKNPTAFYLCASSISSGAREQFFGPGTRLTVL.